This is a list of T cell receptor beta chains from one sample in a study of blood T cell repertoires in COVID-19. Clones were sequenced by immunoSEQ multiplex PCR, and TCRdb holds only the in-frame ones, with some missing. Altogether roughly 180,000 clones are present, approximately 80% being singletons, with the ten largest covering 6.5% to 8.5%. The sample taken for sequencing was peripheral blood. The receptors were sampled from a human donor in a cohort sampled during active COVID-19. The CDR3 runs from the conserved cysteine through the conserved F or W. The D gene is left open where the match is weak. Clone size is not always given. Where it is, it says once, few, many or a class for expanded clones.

CASSSTAGRREQYF TGTGCCAGCAGCTCCACTGCGGGGCGGAGAGAGCAGTACTTC TRBJ2-7 - TRBV9 -
CASSPGLSDYEQYF TGTGCCAGTAGTCCGGGACTATCCGACTACGAGCAGTACTTC TRBJ2-7 - TRBV19 TRBD2
CASSTSAGALEAFF TGTGCCAGCAGCACTTCGGCAGGGGCATTAGAAGCTTTCTTT TRBJ1-1 - TRBV6-5 -
CASRDRVRRDYQPQHF TGCGCCAGCAGAGACAGGGTAAGAAGGGATTATCAGCCCCAGCATTTT TRBJ1-5 - TRBV10-1 TRBD1
CASSRGSGQGENIQYF TGTGCCAGCAGCCGAGGTTCAGGACAGGGGGAAAACATTCAGTACTTC TRBJ2-4 - TRBV3-1/TRBV3-2 TRBD1
CASSDGTERYNSPLHF TGTGCCAGCAGCGACGGGACAGAAAGATATAATTCACCCCTCCACTTT TRBJ1-6 - TRBV11-1 TRBD1
CASSIESSRNSPLHF TGTGCCAGTAGTATTGAAAGCTCGCGAAATTCACCCCTCCACTTT TRBJ1-6 - TRBV19 -
CAWGHSGANVLTF TGTGCCTGGGGCCACTCTGGGGCCAACGTCCTGACTTTC TRBJ2-6 - TRBV30 -
CASSRTWANTDTQYF TGTGCCAGCAGTCGTACCTGGGCCAACACAGATACGCAGTATTTT TRBJ2-3 - TRBV6-5 -
CASSGQGGNSPLHF TGTGCCAGCAGCGGTCAGGGAGGGAATTCACCCCTCCACTTT TRBJ1-6 - TRBV7-2 -
CASSHGEGARAEAFF TGCGCCAGCAGCCATGGCGAGGGGGCGAGGGCTGAAGCTTTCTTT TRBJ1-1 - TRBV4-1 TRBD1
CASSIGGTAPNYGYTF TGTGCCAGTAGTATAGGCGGGACAGCTCCCAACTATGGCTACACCTTC TRBJ1-2 - TRBV19 TRBD1
CASSDVGGYGYTF TGCGCCAGCAGTGATGTGGGGGGGTATGGCTACACCTTC TRBJ1-2 - TRBV10-2 -
CAWSVPGPGTDTQYF TGTGCCTGGAGTGTACCGGGTCCCGGCACAGATACGCAGTATTTT TRBJ2-3 few TRBV30 -
CASSLYADGYTF TGTGCCAGCAGTTTATATGCAGATGGCTACACCTTC TRBJ1-2 - TRBV12-3/TRBV12-4 -